The 11 T cell receptor beta chains presented below share a single source sample, sequenced in a study of post-analysis software for immune sequencing data. These receptors' targets are unknown. Study observations and caveats: Relative to controls, patients had roughly five TRBV segments at higher frequency, with TRBV5-6, TRBV5-1 and TRBV20-1 among these.

Prepared libraries of TCR beta cDNA carried unique molecular identifiers. One entry per CDR3 protein, called by TCRdb with MiXCR from the PCR reads. The table includes around 710,000 distinct CDR3 sequences, more than 45% detected once. The sample consisted of blood. Receptors were obtained from a girl aged 10 to 17 with multiple sclerosis.

This clonotype came up many times. The chain combines TRBV7-3 with TRBJ2-1, with 14 nucleotides matching TRBD2. V lost 5 bases to trimming and J lost 7 bases; unmatched junction nucleotides: 4. Germline V gene data show CDR1 as SGHTA and CDR2 as FQGTGA. The CDR3 extends over 15 amino acids. CDR3: CASSLRLAGGNEQFF. The CDR3 DNA reads as TGTGCCAGCAGCCTACGACTAGCGGGAGGGAATGAGCAGTTCTTC.

The chain recombines TRBV28 with TRBJ2-1; 8 positions agree with TRBD1. The germline CDR1 and CDR2 sequences are MDHEN and SYDVKM. J gave up 3 bases and V 2 bases, and 6 bases lay outside the gene matches. This CDR3 is 16 amino acids long. The CDR3 reads CASSLATGVGYNEQFF. The CDR3 DNA reads as TGTGCCAGCAGTTTAGCGACAGGGGTTGGCTACAATGAGCAGTTCTTC.

The chain joins TRBV28 to TRBJ2-3; D unresolved. This CDR3 has 14 residues. Germline lookup yields CDR1 MDHEN and CDR2 SYDVKM. The V and J ends lost 5 bases and 4 bases respectively, with 13 bases between them. This CDR3 is CASSPSVVADTQYF. The CDR3 bases are TGTGCCAGCAGTCCTAGTGTCGTGGCAGATACGCAGTATTTT.

In its sample, this clonotype was seen many times. This chain joins TRBV6-5 and TRBJ2-7; D is possibly TRBD1 (6 bases). CDR3 length: 12 residues. The V end was cut by 6 bases, the J end by 0 bases, with 6 bases between. Germline V gene data show CDR1 as MNHEY and CDR2 as SVGAGI. DNA of the CDR3: TGTGCCAGCAGGGACAGCTCCTACGAGCAGTACTTC. The encoded protein is CASRDSSYEQYF.

This clonotype was counted only a few times. The chain has TRBV12-3 or TRBV12-4 and TRBJ2-7; 11 nucleotides match TRBD1. Trimming cost V 4 bases and J 3 bases; bases outside gene matches: 5. The CDR3 extends over 15 amino acids. In nucleotides, the CDR3 is TGTGCCAGCAGTTGGACAGGGGGCGTAGGCTACGAGCAGTACTTC. It encodes CASSWTGGVGYEQYF.

The gene calls are TRBV5-5 and TRBJ2-4; D gene ambiguous. Per the germline V gene, CDR1 is SGHKS and CDR2 is YYEKEE (reference sequence). The CDR3 has 15 residues. Trimming left V 5 bases short and J 3 bases short, with 15 bases between. DNA of the CDR3: TGTGCCAGCAGGCCCCTGGAAGGAGACAAAAACATTCAGTACTTC. It specifies CASRPLEGDKNIQYF.

The CDR3 is CALGSTDTQYF. The CDR3 nucleotides read TGTGCATTAGGGAGCACAGATACGCAGTATTTT. The chain recombines TRBV6-6 with TRBJ2-3; D unresolved. The CDR3 is 11 amino acids. Germline V lookup: CDR1 MNHNY, CDR2 SVGAGI (reference sequence).

This clonotype was picked up a small number of times. The rearrangement joins TRBV4-2 to TRBJ2-5, with 14 bases that match TRBD2. Germline CDR1 is LGHNA and CDR2 is YNFKEQ. V trimming: 1 base; J trimming: 5 bases; junction bases outside the gene matches: 12. The CDR3 is 19 residues long. CDR3 DNA: TGTGCCAGCAGCCAAGGTCTTGGACTAGCGGGAGGTCTGAAGGAGACCCAGTACTTC. Amino acid sequence: CASSQGLGLAGGLKETQYF.

The table lists this clonotype with a few counts. J is TRBJ2-7 and V is TRBV20-1, with D unresolved. There are 15 residues in the CDR3. V lost 6 bases to trimming and J lost 2 bases, with 20 bases between them. Per the germline V gene, CDR1 is DFQATT and CDR2 is SNEGSKA (reference sequence). This CDR3 is CSASWWRTSTYEQYF. DNA of the CDR3: TGCAGTGCCAGCTGGTGGCGAACCTCCACCTACGAGCAGTACTTC.

The chain recombines TRBV5-1 with TRBJ2-7; 9 bases map to TRBD1. Germline CDR1 and CDR2: SGHRS and YFSETQ. CDR3 length equals 15 residues. The trim removed 0 bases at V and 7 bases at J, leaving 8 bases unmatched. CDR3 residues: CASSLGTGAPTEQYF. Here the CDR3 DNA reads TGCGCCAGCAGCTTGGGGACAGGGGCTCCTACAGAGCAGTACTTC.

The chain joins TRBV10-3 to TRBJ2-1; 14 nucleotides align to TRBD2. The J call could be wrong; TRBJ2-7 is a better fit for the DNA end. The CDR3 has 16 amino acids. Germline CDR1 is ENHRY and CDR2 is SYGVKD. The CDR3: CAIRRGGLAGEDEQYF. The CDR3 region has the DNA TGTGCCATCAGGAGGGGGGGACTAGCGGGAGAGGACGAGCAGTACTTC.